This T cell receptor beta chain is drawn from a study of cytomegalovirus exposure and HLA in healthy donors. Study-level points and caveats: Reports showed the classifier diagnosing cytomegalovirus status with high specificity and sensitivity.

Here immunoSEQ multiplex PCR was the method, and the copy in TCRdb shows in-frame clones only, minus some. The repertoire holds around 140,000 clones, with about 87% as singletons. Details on this clone: The antigen is undetermined.

Germline V gives CDR1 WNHNN, CDR2 SYGVQD (reference sequence). V was pared by 8 bases and J by 2 bases, with 4 bases of the junction left unmatched. The CDR3 runs to 16 residues. Sequencing used PBMCs. The TCR was taken from a man younger than 30 in good health and CMV-seropositive. The chain uses TRBV10-1 and TRBJ2-6; 12 bases are shared with TRBD1. CDR3 in DNA: TGCGCCAGCTCCGGGACAGGGGGCACTGGGGCCAACGTCCTGACTTTC. This gives the protein CASSGTGGTGANVLTF.